These 2 T cell receptor beta chains were all obtained from the same sample, sequenced in a study of CD8+ T cells in alopecia areata. Treatment indicated: oral pan-JAK inhibitor, 5-10 mg twice daily. Isolated RNA was reverse transcribed into cDNA used as the sequencing template. TCRdb's table, derived via immunoSEQ multiplex PCR, lists solely in-frame clones and lacks some. The table has a few hundred thousand clones, around two fifths seen once. Sequenced here: CD4+ T cells sorted from blood, sampled between weeks 30 and 35, from a patient treated with tofacitinib. These receptors came from a human donor with alopecia areata.

V gene TRBV5-1 combines with J gene TRBJ2-2, with unresolved D. Trimming left V 1 base short and J 5 bases short, with 15 bases between. The V gene's germline CDR1 is SGHRS and CDR2 YFSETQ. This CDR3 has 16 residues. The CDR3 protein is CASSLRTEYGTGELFF. The CDR3 region has the DNA TGCGCCAGCAGCTTGCGTACGGAATATGGGACCGGGGAGCTGTTTTTT.

The chain recombines TRBV6-1 with TRBJ1-2, with TRBD1 matching over 7 bases. The V and J ends lost 2 bases and 7 bases, in that order; junction bases with no gene match: 7. There are 14 residues in the CDR3. Per the germline V gene, CDR1 is MNHNS and CDR2 is SASEGT. In DNA form, the CDR3 reads TGTGCCAGCAGTGAATTACAGGGGAAGAGTGGCTACACCTTC. Amino acids: CASSELQGKSGYTF.